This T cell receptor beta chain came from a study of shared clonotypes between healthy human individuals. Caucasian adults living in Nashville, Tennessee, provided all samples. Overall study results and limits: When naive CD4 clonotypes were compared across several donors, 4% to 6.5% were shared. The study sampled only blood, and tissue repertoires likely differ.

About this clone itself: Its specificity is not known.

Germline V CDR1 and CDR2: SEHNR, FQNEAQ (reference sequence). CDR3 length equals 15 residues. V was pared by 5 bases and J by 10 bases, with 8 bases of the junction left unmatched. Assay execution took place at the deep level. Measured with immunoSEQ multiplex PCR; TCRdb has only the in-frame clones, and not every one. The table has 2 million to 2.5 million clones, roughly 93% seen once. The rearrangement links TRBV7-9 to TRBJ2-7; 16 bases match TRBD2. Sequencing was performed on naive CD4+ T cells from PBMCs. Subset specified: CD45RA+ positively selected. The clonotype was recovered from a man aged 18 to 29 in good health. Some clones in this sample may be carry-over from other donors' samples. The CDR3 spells CASSPAGLAGGFQYF. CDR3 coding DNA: TGTGCCAGCAGCCCCGCGGGACTAGCGGGAGGGTTTCAGTACTTC.